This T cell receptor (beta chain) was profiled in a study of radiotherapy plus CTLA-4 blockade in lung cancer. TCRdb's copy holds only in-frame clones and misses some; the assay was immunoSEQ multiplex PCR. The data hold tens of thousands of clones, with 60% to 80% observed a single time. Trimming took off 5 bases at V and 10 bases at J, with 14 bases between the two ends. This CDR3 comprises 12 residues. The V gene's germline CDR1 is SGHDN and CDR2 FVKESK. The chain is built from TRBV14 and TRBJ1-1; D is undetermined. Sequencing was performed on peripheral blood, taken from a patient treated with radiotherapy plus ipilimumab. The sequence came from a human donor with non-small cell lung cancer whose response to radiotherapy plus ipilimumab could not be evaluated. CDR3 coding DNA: TGTGCCAGCAGCTTGGGGAGTCTAGGAGCTTTCTTT. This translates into CASSLGSLGAFF.